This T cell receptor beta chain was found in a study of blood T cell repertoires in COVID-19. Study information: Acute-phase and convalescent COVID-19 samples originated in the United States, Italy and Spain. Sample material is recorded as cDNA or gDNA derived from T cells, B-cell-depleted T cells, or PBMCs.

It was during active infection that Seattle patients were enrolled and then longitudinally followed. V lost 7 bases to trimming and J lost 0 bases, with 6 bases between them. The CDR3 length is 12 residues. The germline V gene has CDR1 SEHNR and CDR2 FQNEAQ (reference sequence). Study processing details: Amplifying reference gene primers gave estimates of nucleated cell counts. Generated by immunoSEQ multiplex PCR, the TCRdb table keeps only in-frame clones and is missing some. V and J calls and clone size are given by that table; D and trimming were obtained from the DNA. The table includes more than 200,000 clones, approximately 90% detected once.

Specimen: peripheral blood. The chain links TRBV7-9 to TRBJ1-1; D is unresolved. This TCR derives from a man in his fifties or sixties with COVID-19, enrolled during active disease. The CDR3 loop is CASNIMNTEAFF. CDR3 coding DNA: TGTGCCAGCAACATTATGAACACTGAAGCTTTCTTT.